The next 27 T cell receptor beta chains were all read from a single sample in a study of early T cells in non-severe SARS-CoV-2 infection (dated by TCRdb to the early 2020s). Library creation used 5' RACE. The reads were generated on a NextSeq 500. Using fastp at Q25 and MiXCR, TCRdb reprocessed the public reads and kept productive beta chains. Duplicate CDR3 protein sequences are folded into a single record with the most common DNA and genes. Present in this sample are 50,000 or so distinct CDR3 sequences, about 13% of which were seen just once. The ten largest clones add up to 9.5% to 10% of the sample. The material sequenced was whole blood. The origin of the receptors is an adult who was a healthcare worker with PCR-confirmed SARS-CoV-2 infection or an uninfected control (not recorded which).

This clonotype was counted many times. The V call is TRBV6-2 or TRBV6-3, the J call TRBJ1-5; D is undetermined. V shed 2 bases and J shed 0 bases, with 8 bases lying between them. Germline assignment: CDR1 MNHEY and CDR2 SVGEGT. This CDR3 spans 15 amino acids. The DNA for the CDR3 is TGTGCCAGCAGTTACGTCGGCGGTAGCAATCAGCCCCAGCATTTT. Translating it yields CASSYVGGSNQPQHF.

This clonotype came up many times. The chain employs TRBV7-3 and TRBJ2-5, with TRBD2 matching 7 bases. The trim removed 2 bases at V and 4 bases at J, leaving 1 base unmatched. CDR1 is SGHTA and CDR2 is FQGTGA in the germline V gene. This CDR3 comprises 13 residues. The CDR3 reads CASSLSGGETQYF. The DNA of the CDR3 is TGTGCCAGCAGCTTATCGGGAGGAGAGACCCAGTACTTC. Filled out from reference TRBV7-3 and TRBJ2-5, the complete variable domain reads GAGVSQTPSNKVTEKGKYVELRCDPISGHTALYWYRQSLGQGPEFLIYFQGTGAADDSGLPNDRFFAVRPEGSVSTLKIQRTERGDSAVYLCASSLSGGETQYFGPGTRLLVL.

This rearrangement joins TRBV7-9 to TRBJ1-1, with D hard to call. Germline values: CDR1 SEHNR, CDR2 FQNEAQ (reference sequence). V lost 5 bases, J lost 3 bases, and 7 bases lay in between. This CDR3 spans 12 amino acids. The CDR3 is CASSRGYTEAFF. For the CDR3, the DNA is TGTGCCAGCAGCCGAGGGTACACTGAAGCTTTCTTT.

V usage is TRBV29-1 and J usage is TRBJ1-1; D gene unclear. There are 13 residues in the CDR3. Germline CDR1 and CDR2: SQVTM and ANQGSEA. The V and J ends lost 4 bases and 6 bases respectively, with 15 bases between them. CDR3 DNA sequence: TGCAGCGTTGTGCCGGCCATGAGGGCTGAAGCTTTCTTT. Translation gives CSVVPAMRAEAFF. Looking up the rest from reference TRBV29-1 and TRBJ1-1 gives the full variable domain: SAVISQKPSRDICQRGTSLTIQCQVDSQVTMMFWYRQQPGQSLTLIATANQGSEATYESGFVIDKFPISRPNLTFSTLTVSNMSPEDSSIYLCSVVPAMRAEAFFGQGTRLTVV.

The rearrangement uses TRBV29-1 and TRBJ2-7, with 7 bases matching TRBD1. Trimming removed 6 bases from V and 0 bases from J; junction bases left unmatched: 2. The CDR3 has 12 amino acids. Germline V gene sequence: CDR1 SQVTM, CDR2 ANQGSEA. CDR3 sequence: CSVGTASYEQYF. The CDR3 DNA is TGCAGCGTGGGGACAGCCTCCTACGAGCAGTACTTC.

There are many counts of this clonotype. The chain is built from TRBV7-8 and TRBJ2-1, with TRBD1 identical over 9 bases. The CDR3 has 17 amino acids. Per the germline V gene, CDR1 is SGHVS and CDR2 is FQNEAQ. V lost 5 bases to trimming and J lost 5 bases; unmatched junction nucleotides: 13. The chain's CDR3 is CASSAFPGTGIHNEQFF. Here the CDR3 DNA reads TGTGCCAGCAGCGCCTTCCCCGGGACAGGGATCCACAATGAGCAGTTCTTC.

This chain's CDR3 is CASSSRQKNTGELFF. The DNA of the CDR3 is TGTGCCAGCAGCTCCAGACAGAAAAACACCGGGGAGCTGTTTTTT. V and J are TRBV9 and TRBJ2-2; D may be TRBD1 (5 bases). Germline values: CDR1 SGDLS, CDR2 YYNGEE. The CDR3 sequence is 15 residues long. V was clipped by 4 bases and J by 2 bases, with 12 bases between them.

This clonotype was seen many times. The gene calls are TRBV9 and TRBJ1-2; D is unclear. The CDR3 is 15 amino acids. The V and J ends lost 4 bases and 2 bases respectively, with 15 bases between them. The germline V gene encodes CDR1 SGDLS and CDR2 YYNGEE. CDR3: CASSPGGRGNYGYTF. The CDR3 DNA sequence: TGTGCCAGCAGCCCCGGAGGACGGGGAAACTATGGCTACACCTTC.

Ten or more counts support this clonotype. The rearrangement links TRBV2 to TRBJ1-5, with 8 nucleotides matching TRBD1. The CDR3 is 14 residues long. J gave up 3 bases and V 10 bases, and 8 bases lay outside the gene matches. CDR1 is SNHLY and CDR2 is FYNNEI in the germline V gene. DNA of the CDR3: TGTGCCACCCAACGACAGGGGAACAATCAGCCCCAGCATTTT. This sequence encodes CATQRQGNNQPQHF.

V and J are TRBV25-1 and TRBJ2-6; the D is unclear. CDR3 length: 15 residues. Germline CDR1 MGHDK, CDR2 SYGVNS. V was shortened by 6 bases and J by 1 base, with 10 bases between the two germline ends. The CDR3 is CASRSDGSGANVLTF. The CDR3 region has the DNA TGTGCCAGCAGATCTGACGGGTCTGGGGCCAACGTCCTGACTTTC.

This clonotype was detected a few times. The CDR3 nucleotides read TGTGCCACCAGTGACGCAGGGCTAGCCAAAAACATTCAGTACTTC. Its translation: CATSDAGLAKNIQYF. The rearrangement uses TRBV24-1 and TRBJ2-4, with TRBD1 as a possible D gene (5 bases). CDR3 length equals 15 residues. Germline-derived CDR1 and CDR2 are KGHDR and SFDVKD. V lost 4 bases, J lost 0 bases, and 9 bases lay in between.

The V gene is TRBV28, the J gene TRBJ2-3; TRBD1 matches 7 bases. The CDR3 runs to 15 residues. Per the germline V gene, CDR1 is MDHEN and CDR2 is SYDVKM. After removal of 4 bases from V and 3 bases from J, the junction contained 7 bases not matched to a gene. In nucleotides, the CDR3 is TGTGCCAGCAGTTACCCGACAGGGTTTACAGATACGCAGTATTTT. It is translated as CASSYPTGFTDTQYF. The variable domain in full, with the rest retrieved from reference TRBV28 and TRBJ2-3, is DVKVTQSSRYLVKRTGEKVFLECVQDMDHENMFWYRQDPGLGLRLIYFSYDVKMKEKGDIPEGYSVSREKKERFSLILESASTNQTSMYLCASSYPTGFTDTQYFGPGTRLTVL.

The rearrangement uses TRBV30 and TRBJ1-2, with 10 bases aligning to TRBD1. Per the germline V gene, CDR1 is GTSNPN and CDR2 is SVGIG (reference sequence). The trim removed 1 base at V and 4 bases at J, leaving 3 bases unmatched. The CDR3 runs to 14 residues. The CDR3 DNA reads as TGTGCCTGGAGTGGCCGACAGGGGGCCTATGGCTACACCTTC. Its protein product is CAWSGRQGAYGYTF.

This clonotype showed up just a few times. The chain has TRBV20-1 and TRBJ2-1; 8 positions agree with TRBD1. J gave up 7 bases and V 5 bases, and 10 bases lay outside the gene matches. CDR1 is DFQATT, CDR2 SNEGSKA, per germline (reference sequence). This CDR3 has 14 amino acids. CDR3 DNA: TGCAGTGCTTCACCGGACAGGGTTAAGAATGAGCAGTTCTTC. Residues: CSASPDRVKNEQFF.

V usage is TRBV27 and J usage is TRBJ2-7; a possible D gene is TRBD2 (6 bases). Looked up from germline, CDR1 is MNHEY and CDR2 is SMNVEV (reference sequence). V lost 6 bases and J 1 base, leaving 16 bases between the germline ends. The CDR3 has 15 residues. The CDR3 nucleotides are TGTGCCAGCAGATTCGGACACGGACTATCCTACGAGCAGTACTTC. Protein sequence: CASRFGHGLSYEQYF.

This clonotype has only a few counts. The V and J genes are TRBV7-8 and TRBJ2-3; TRBD2 aligns across 10 bases. CDR3 length equals 16 residues. Per germline, CDR1 SGHVS and CDR2 FQNEAQ. Trimming removed 5 bases from V and 0 bases from J; junction bases left unmatched: 5. The CDR3 bases are TGTGCCAGCAGCCCCTGGACTAGCGGTAGCACAGATACGCAGTATTTT. Its protein is CASSPWTSGSTDTQYF. Using reference TRBV7-8 and TRBJ2-3 for the parts outside the CDR3, the full variable domain is GAGVSQSPRYKVAKRGQDVALRCDPISGHVSLFWYQQALGQGPEFLTYFQNEAQLDKSGLPSDRFFAERPEGSVSTLKIQRTQQEDSAVYLCASSPWTSGSTDTQYFGPGTRLTVL.

Concerning this clonotype: At one boundary the junction diverges from the germline segment, which might be a read error. The rearrangement links TRBV12-3 or TRBV12-4 to TRBJ1-2, with D maybe TRBD1 (6 bases). CDR3 length equals 15 residues. The DNA of the CDR3 is TGTGCCAGCAGTTTAGGGGGACACGCAAACTATGGCTACACCTTT. Translated: CASSLGGHANYGYTF.

This clonotype was seen at least ten times. The V and J genes are TRBV19 and TRBJ2-5, with 8 bases lining up with TRBD2. Trimming took 3 bases from V and 5 from J; bases not matched to a gene: 5. This CDR3 has 14 residues. Germline V gene data show CDR1 as LNHDA and CDR2 as SQIVND (reference sequence). The CDR3 sequence: CASSIRGGLETQYF. Here the CDR3 DNA reads TGTGCCAGTAGTATCCGGGGGGGCCTGGAGACCCAGTACTTC.

The genes are TRBV7-2 and TRBJ2-1; TRBD2 agrees at 11 bases. V shed 4 bases and J 9 bases; nucleotides not matched to a gene: 11. The CDR3 runs 16 residues. The germline gives CDR1 SGHTA, CDR2 FQGNSA. CDR3 DNA sequence: TGTGCCAGCAGCTCTACTAGCGGGGGCCAATCCGGTGAGCAGTTCTTC. Translating it yields CASSSTSGGQSGEQFF.

In its sample, this clonotype was seen a few times. The rearrangement joins TRBV4-3 to TRBJ2-7, with TRBD1 identical over 8 bases. Germline lookup yields CDR1 LGHNA and CDR2 YSLEER. The CDR3 sequence is 16 residues long. The trim removed 2 bases at V and 4 bases at J, leaving 10 bases unmatched. The CDR3 protein is CASSQRRTGTWYEQYF. The CDR3 DNA follows: TGCGCCAGCAGCCAACGCCGGACAGGGACTTGGTACGAGCAGTACTTC.

This clonotype was detected many times. The chain recombines TRBV5-5 with TRBJ2-1; D not resolved. Germline V gene data show CDR1 as SGHKS and CDR2 as YYEKEE (reference sequence). V gave up 1 base and J gave up 8 bases, with 16 bases separating them. CDR3 size: 15 residues. The chain's CDR3 is CASSLTASVFDEQFF. The DNA for the CDR3 is TGTGCCAGCAGCTTGACCGCTAGTGTCTTCGATGAGCAGTTCTTC.

This clonotype was counted a few times. This chain joins TRBV4-1 and TRBJ1-4; D might be TRBD1 (6 bases). This CDR3 has 16 residues. Germline lookup yields CDR1 MGHRA and CDR2 YSYEKL. Trimming took 2 bases from V and 3 from J, leaving 13 bases between them. The CDR3 nucleotides are TGCGCCAGCAGCCAACGGCGGGGGGCTGCTAATGAAAAACTGTTTTTT. Protein: CASSQRRGAANEKLFF.

This clonotype came up many times. J is TRBJ2-7 and V is TRBV3-1, with D perhaps matching TRBD2 (5 bases). CDR3 length: 13 amino acids. CDR1 is LGHDT, CDR2 YNNKEL, per germline (reference sequence). With 1 base removed from V and 1 base from J, the gap between germline ends came to 5 bases. CDR3 loop: CASSQAGSYEQYF. For the CDR3, the DNA is TGTGCCAGCAGCCAAGCGGGATCCTACGAGCAGTACTTC.

This clonotype was seen only a few times. This chain uses TRBV2 with TRBJ2-1, with D hard to call. The CDR3 extends over 15 amino acids. The germline V gene has CDR1 SNHLY and CDR2 FYNNEI. The germline V and J ends were trimmed by 3 bases and 1 base, with 10 bases remaining between them. The CDR3: CASSDPINSYNEQFF. The CDR3 coding sequence is TGTGCCAGCAGTGACCCCATCAATTCCTACAATGAGCAGTTCTTC.

This clonotype was seen repeatedly, ten times or more. The V gene is TRBV6-6, the J gene TRBJ2-5, with TRBD1 as a possible D gene (6 bases). Germline assignment: CDR1 MNHNY and CDR2 SVGAGI (reference sequence). The CDR3 length is 12 residues. V lost 7 bases and J lost 4, with 10 bases in between. The CDR3 loop reads CASNGGGETQYF. The CDR3, as DNA: TGTGCCAGCAATGGGGGCGGAGAGACCCAGTACTTC.

The J gene is TRBJ1-1, the V gene TRBV6-6; a weak D match, TRBD1 (6 bases). CDR3 length: 14 amino acids. The V end was cut by 5 bases, the J end by 0 bases, with 10 bases between. Germline assignment: CDR1 MNHNY and CDR2 SVGAGI (reference sequence). The CDR3 coding sequence is TGTGCCAGCAGTCGGGACACATTGAACACTGAAGCTTTCTTT. It yields the protein CASSRDTLNTEAFF.

This clonotype came up many times. The J gene is TRBJ1-5, the V gene TRBV20-1, with 9 bases that match TRBD1. This CDR3 has 15 amino acids. V dropped 6 bases and J dropped 7; count of bases not matched to a gene: 13. CDR1 DFQATT and CDR2 SNEGSKA come from the germline V gene (reference sequence). CDR3 nucleotide sequence: TGCAGTGCCTCTCCGGGACAGGGTTTAGGGCAGCCCCAGCATTTT. Residues: CSASPGQGLGQPQHF.